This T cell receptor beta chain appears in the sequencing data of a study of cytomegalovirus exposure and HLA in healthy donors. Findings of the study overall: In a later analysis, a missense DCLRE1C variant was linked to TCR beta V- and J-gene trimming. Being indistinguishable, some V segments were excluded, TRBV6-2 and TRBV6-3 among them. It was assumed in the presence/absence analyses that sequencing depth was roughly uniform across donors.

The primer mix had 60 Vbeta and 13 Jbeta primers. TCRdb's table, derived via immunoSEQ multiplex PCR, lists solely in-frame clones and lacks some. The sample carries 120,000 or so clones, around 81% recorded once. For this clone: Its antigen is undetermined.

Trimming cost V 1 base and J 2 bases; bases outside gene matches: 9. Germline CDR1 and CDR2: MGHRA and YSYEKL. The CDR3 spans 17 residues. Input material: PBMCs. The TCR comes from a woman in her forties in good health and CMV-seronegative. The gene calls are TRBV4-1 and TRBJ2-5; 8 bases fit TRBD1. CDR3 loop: CASSQARTGRRQETQYF. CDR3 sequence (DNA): TGCGCCAGCAGCCAAGCCCGGACAGGGAGGAGGCAAGAGACCCAGTACTTC.